One and the same sample provided the 28 T cell receptor beta chains below, sequenced in a study of cytomegalovirus exposure and HLA in healthy donors. The PCR employed 60 Vbeta primers together with 13 Jbeta primers. The table came from immunoSEQ multiplex PCR; TCRdb's copy has only in-frame clones and leaves some out. The data contain about 170,000 clones, 80% to 90% of them seen just once; the ten biggest clones take up over 2.5%. Input material: PBMCs. The receptors originated from a man aged 25-40 years in good health and CMV-seropositive.

This sequence joins TRBV6-6 and TRBJ2-5; a possible D gene is TRBD2 (7 bases). The CDR3 sequence is 15 residues long. The germline V gene has CDR1 MNHNY and CDR2 SVGAGI (reference sequence). Trimming pared 10 bases from V and 6 bases from J, leaving 24 bases between. The CDR3 loop reads CAISPTQGSGKTQYF. CDR3 DNA sequence: TGTGCCATCTCTCCGACACAGGGAAGCGGGAAGACCCAGTACTTC.

In the case of this clone: A junction end diverges from the germline sequence, so it may reflect a read error. V is TRBV7-9 and J is TRBJ2-2; TRBD2 matches 13 bases. Germline loops: CDR1 SEHNR, CDR2 FQNEAQ (reference sequence). This CDR3 region has 17 residues. The CDR3 DNA reads as TGTTCCAGCAGCTTAAAAACTAGCGGGAGGGCCACCGGGGAGCTGTTTTTT. This translates into CSSSLKTSGRATGELFF.

This chain joins TRBV4-1 and TRBJ1-2; 8 nucleotides align to TRBD1. V lost 1 base to trimming and J lost 2 bases; unmatched junction nucleotides: 3. The CDR3 sequence is 15 residues long. The V gene's germline CDR1 is MGHRA and CDR2 YSYEKL. CDR3 region: CASSQARQGNYGYTF. CDR3 nucleotides: TGCGCCAGCAGCCAAGCTCGACAGGGGAACTATGGCTACACCTTC.

This clone was seen more than once but under ten times. The rearrangement uses TRBV7-8 and TRBJ2-1; TRBD2 matches 7 bases. The CDR3 sequence is 15 residues long. With 2 bases clipped from V and 7 bases from J, the junction kept 8 bases outside the gene matches. Germline lookup yields CDR1 SGHVS and CDR2 FQNEAQ. The chain's CDR3 is CASSLSSSGKNEQFF. The CDR3 DNA is TGTGCCAGCAGCTTATCCTCTAGCGGAAAAAATGAGCAGTTCTTC.

The chain uses TRBV6-5 and TRBJ2-7, with a weak D call TRBD1 (6 bases). Trimming cost V 2 bases and J 3 bases, with 11 bases left between them. The germline V gene encodes CDR1 MNHEY and CDR2 SVGAGI. The CDR3 totals 14 residues. CDR3 DNA sequence: TGTGCCAGCAGTTACACAGGGATTCACTACGAGCAGTACTTC. As protein: CASSYTGIHYEQYF.

The V call is TRBV29-1, the J call TRBJ2-7; possibly TRBD2 for D (5 bases). The CDR3 contains 13 residues. Trimming cost V 6 bases and J 6 bases, with 18 bases left between them. CDR1 is SQVTM, CDR2 ANQGSEA, per germline. The CDR3 nucleotides read TGCAGCGTCATCGGAGGTGGGGTTTGCGAGCAGTACGTC. It codes for CSVIGGGVCEQYV.

The genes are TRBV11-3 and TRBJ2-7, with 7 bases identical to TRBD1. Per germline, CDR1 SGHNT and CDR2 YENEEA. This CDR3 region has 13 residues. V gave up 7 bases and J gave up 3 bases; unmatched junction bases: 6. CDR3: CASNHRGSYEQYF. CDR3 nucleotides: TGTGCCAGCAACCACAGGGGTAGCTACGAGCAGTACTTC.

V gene TRBV6-5 combines with J gene TRBJ2-1, with unresolved D. This CDR3 region has 13 residues. V was clipped by 7 bases and J by 15 bases, with 22 bases between them. The germline V gene encodes CDR1 MNHEY and CDR2 SVGAGI. In DNA form, the CDR3 reads TGTGCCAGCACCTCCAACACCGCTGAGGAGTTGTTCTTC. Translation: CASTSNTAEELFF.

The genes are TRBV7-9 and TRBJ2-4, with a weak D call TRBD2 (5 bases). The CDR3 is 15 residues long. V lost 0 bases, J lost 6 bases, and 12 bases lay in between. CDR1 and CDR2 from the germline V gene are SEHNR and FQNEAQ (reference sequence). The CDR3 reads CASSLASGNGNIQYF. As DNA, the CDR3 is TGTGCCAGCAGCTTAGCATCCGGGAATGGAAACATTCAGTACTTC. The full variable domain, its missing parts supplied by reference TRBV7-9 and TRBJ2-4, is DTGVSQNPRHKITKRGQNVTFRCDPISEHNRLYWYRQTLGQGPEFLTYFQNEAQLEKSRLLSDRFSAERPKGSFSTLEIQRTEQGDSAMYLCASSLASGNGNIQYFGAGTRLSVL.

This clone was seen a single time. This rearrangement joins TRBV7-2 to TRBJ1-4; D uncertain. Germline assignment: CDR1 SGHTA and CDR2 FQGNSA. V was trimmed by 2 bases and J by 9 bases, leaving 19 bases between them. This CDR3 contains 16 residues. The CDR3 DNA reads TGTGCCAGCAGCTTATTTGGAGGACCCCGCGAGAAAAAACTGTTTTTT. Protein sequence: CASSLFGGPREKKLFF.

The chain links TRBV11-1 to TRBJ1-2; 7 bases map to TRBD1. The CDR3 covers 13 residues. V was clipped by 5 bases and J by 10 bases; unmatched bases: 10. Germline V gene data show CDR1 as SGHAT and CDR2 as FQDESV (reference sequence). Here the CDR3 reads CASSPPTGWDYTF. CDR3 nucleotides: TGTGCCAGCAGCCCCCCGACAGGGTGGGACTACACCTTC.

The chain employs TRBV2 and TRBJ2-7; maybe TRBD1 (6 bases). Trimming stripped 3 bases from V and 4 bases from J, with 7 bases between. Germline V gives CDR1 SNHLY, CDR2 FYNNEI. There are 12 residues in the CDR3. The CDR3 spells CASSETGYEQYV. The CDR3 DNA reads TGTGCCAGCAGTGAGACAGGTTACGAGCAGTACGTC.

This rearrangement joins TRBV5-1 to TRBJ2-3; TRBD2 agrees at 7 bases. V lost 4 bases, J lost 3 bases, and 17 bases stayed unmatched. Germline V gives CDR1 SGHRS, CDR2 YFSETQ. The CDR3 runs to 18 residues. CDR3 bases: TGCGCCAGCAGCCCCGCCCGTGATGGAAGCGGGACGACAGATACGCAGTATTTT. Its protein product is CASSPARDGSGTTDTQYF.

The V gene is TRBV15, the J gene TRBJ1-1; 9 positions agree with TRBD1. The CDR3 is 15 amino acids. CDR1 is LNHNV, CDR2 YYDKDF, per germline (reference sequence). V shed 1 base and J 7 bases; nucleotides not matched to a gene: 7. CDR3 sequence: CATSRALPGQGEAFF. CDR3 DNA: TGTGCCACCAGCAGAGCGCTCCCGGGACAGGGTGAAGCTTTCTTT.

In DNA, the CDR3 is TGTGCCAGCAGTGTGTCAGGAAGGCAGCCCCAGCATTTT. It codes for CASSVSGRQPQHF. J is TRBJ1-5 and V is TRBV28; D not resolved. Germline V lookup: CDR1 MDHEN, CDR2 SYDVKM. Trimming took 5 bases from V and 7 from J, leaving 12 bases between them. The CDR3 consists of 13 residues. The complete variable domain, with remaining parts taken from reference TRBV28 and TRBJ1-5, reads DVKVTQSSRYLVKRTGEKVFLECVQDMDHENMFWYRQDPGLGLRLIYFSYDVKMKEKGDIPEGYSVSREKKERFSLILESASTNQTSMYLCASSVSGRQPQHFGDGTRLSIL.

The J gene is TRBJ2-3, the V gene TRBV10-3; 12 positions match TRBD2. The V gene end was trimmed by 4 bases and the J gene end by 3 bases; junction bases not matched to a gene: 2. The CDR3 spans 15 residues. CDR1 is ENHRY and CDR2 is SYGVKD in the germline V gene. The CDR3 bases are TGTGCCATCAGTGGGGGGACTAGCGGGACAGATACGCAGTATTTT. It translates to CAISGGTSGTDTQYF.

CDR3 nucleotides: TGTGCCACCAGCAGAGTTCCGACAGGGGCAGTGAGCATTCAGTACTTC. This translates into CATSRVPTGAVSIQYF. The chain couples TRBV15 to TRBJ2-4; 8 nucleotides agree with TRBD1. Germline V gene data show CDR1 as LNHNV and CDR2 as YYDKDF (reference sequence). J gave up 9 bases and V 1 base, and 11 bases lay outside the gene matches. This CDR3 is built from 16 residues.

For this clone: At one end the junction does not follow the germline gene, possibly because of a read error. The chain recombines TRBV7-7 with TRBJ2-1; 7 nucleotides line up with TRBD2. The CDR3 consists of 14 residues. Germline lookup yields CDR1 SSHAT and CDR2 FNYEAQ (reference sequence). Here the CDR3 reads CASSLSGTYNEQFF. DNA of the CDR3: TGTGCTAGCAGCTTAAGCGGGACCTACAATGAGCAGTTCTTC.

The chain uses TRBV6-1 and TRBJ2-7; D might be TRBD1 (6 bases). With 6 bases removed from V and 7 bases from J, the gap between germline ends came to 22 bases. From germline, CDR1 is MNHNS and CDR2 SASEGT. The CDR3 totals 15 residues. The CDR3 DNA is TGTGCCAGCAGCCCCACTCCGGGACACCGTGAAGAGCAGTACTTC. Protein: CASSPTPGHREEQYF.

This rearrangement joins TRBV7-2 to TRBJ2-5, with D uncertain. Germline V gives CDR1 SGHTA, CDR2 FQGNSA. V was clipped by 5 bases and J by 5 bases, with 9 bases between them. The length of the CDR3 is 12 residues. The CDR3 DNA reads TGTGCCAGCAGCCCAGCGCGGGAGACCCAGTACTTC. It specifies CASSPARETQYF.

The chain is built from TRBV4-1 and TRBJ2-5; D is undetermined. Germline V lookup: CDR1 MGHRA, CDR2 YSYEKL. Trimming took off 2 bases at V and 3 bases at J, with 10 bases between the two ends. CDR3 length equals 14 residues. The CDR3 DNA is TGCGCCAGCAGCCAACACAGCACAAAAGAGACCCAGTACTTC. This translates into CASSQHSTKETQYF.

Points on this clone: The sample carries other DNA sequences with the same CDR3. The gene calls are TRBV30 and TRBJ1-1, with 9 positions matching TRBD1. With 2 bases clipped from V and 4 bases from J, the junction kept 8 bases outside the gene matches. The CDR3 has 15 amino acids. Germline CDR1 is GTSNPN and CDR2 is SVGIG (reference sequence). The CDR3: CAWSTRTGVSTEAFF. The CDR3 DNA reads as TGTGCCTGGAGTACCAGGACAGGGGTTTCCACTGAAGCTTTCTTT. The full variable domain, with the rest looked up from reference TRBV30 and TRBJ1-1, is SQTIHQWPATLVQPVGSPLSLECTVEGTSNPNLYWYRQAAGRGLQLLFYSVGIGQISSEVPQNLSASRPQDRQFILSSKKLLLSDSGFYLCAWSTRTGVSTEAFFGQGTRLTVV.

This sequence joins TRBV6-1 and TRBJ2-5, with 11 bases aligning to TRBD2. The J call may be wrong; the DNA end is better matched by TRBJ2-7. CDR1 and CDR2 (germline): MNHNS, SASEGT. The CDR3 totals 16 residues. For the CDR3, the DNA is TGTGCCAGCAGTGAAGCGCTAGCGGGAGGATCCTACGAGCAGTACTTC. The encoded protein is CASSEALAGGSYEQYF.

V usage is TRBV28 and J usage is TRBJ1-5; D is uncertain. CDR1 and CDR2 from the germline V gene are MDHEN and SYDVKM. The CDR3 covers 13 residues. V shed 6 bases and J shed 6 bases, with 12 bases lying between them. CDR3 DNA: TGTGCCAGCAGGTCCGCTTGGGCTCAGCCCCAGCATTTT. The encoded protein is CASRSAWAQPQHF.

The genes are TRBV30 and TRBJ2-1; maybe TRBD2 (6 bases). V was clipped by 3 bases and J by 0 bases, with 12 bases between them. CDR3 length: 15 residues. Per germline, CDR1 GTSNPN and CDR2 SVGIG (reference sequence). The CDR3 loop reads CAWSLSGYSYNEQFF. As DNA, the CDR3 is TGTGCCTGGAGCCTAAGCGGGTACTCCTACAATGAGCAGTTCTTC.

The chain is built from TRBV5-4 and TRBJ2-3, with D possibly matching TRBD1 (5 bases). V dropped 0 bases and J dropped 8 bases, with 22 bases sitting between them. The CDR3 contains 17 residues. The germline V gene encodes CDR1 SGHNT and CDR2 YYREEE (reference sequence). CDR3 protein: CASSLEGREHDTVTQYF. CDR3 coding DNA: TGTGCCAGCAGCTTGGAGGGCAGGGAACACGACACGGTTACGCAGTATTTT.

This clone was counted only a few times. The chain has TRBV7-9 and TRBJ1-4; D is perhaps TRBD1 (5 bases). The V gene's germline CDR1 is SEHNR and CDR2 FQNEAQ (reference sequence). The CDR3 has 15 amino acids. V was pared by 4 bases and J by 4 bases, with 13 bases between. CDR3 nucleotides: TGTGCCAGCAGCTCACAGGCCACCCTTAATGAAAAACTGTTTTTT. Translation gives CASSSQATLNEKLFF.

The V gene is TRBV9, the J gene TRBJ1-5; no reliable D call. Germline CDR1 reads SGDLS; CDR2 reads YYNGEE. The CDR3 runs to 14 residues. Trimming stripped 4 bases from V and 4 bases from J, with 12 bases between. Written as DNA, the CDR3 is TGTGCCAGCAGCACCGGAGGCCCTAATCAGCCCCAGCATTTT. Translated: CASSTGGPNQPQHF.